This T cell receptor (beta chain) comes out of a study of T cell clonotyping in hematopoietic cell transplantation. Study summary: Cytoreduction preceded collection of pretransplant recipient samples.

This clone was detected once. As yet, its antigen is unknown. Time point reported: recipient sample about 28 days before transplant, after cytoreduction. Generated by immunoSEQ multiplex PCR, the TCRdb table keeps only in-frame clones and is missing some. Of about 16,000 clones in the sample, 85% to 95% were seen once. The study, taken as a whole, reports: After transplant, recipient diversity fell while pathologically expanded clonotypes grew through day 180.

This CDR3 comprises 14 residues. Germline CDR1 SGHAT, CDR2 FQDESV (reference sequence). Trimming took 4 bases from V and 2 from J, leaving 11 bases between them. This chain uses TRBV11-1 with TRBJ1-1; unclear D gene. The sequenced sample was peripheral blood mononuclear cells, obtained before stem cell transplant. This TCR was sampled from a man between 18 and 29 years old with biphenotypic leukemia. Some clones in this sample may be carry-over from other donors' samples. The CDR3 coding sequence is TGTGCCAGCAGCTCGCTCCTTGGAAACACTGAAGCTTTCTTT. Protein product: CASSSLLGNTEAFF.